Below, 29 T cell receptor beta chains from the same sample are listed, as sequenced in a study of cytomegalovirus exposure and HLA in healthy donors. Both 60 Vbeta primers and 13 Jbeta primers went into the PCR. Sequenced by immunoSEQ multiplex PCR; TCRdb stores in-frame clones only, minus some. There are around 91,000 clones in the sample; roughly 80% occur only once, and 2.1% lies in the top ten. The sequenced sample was PBMCs. All receptors come from a man aged 18 to 29 in good health and CMV-seronegative.

This sequence joins TRBV11-2 and TRBJ2-4, with no clear D. This CDR3 is 11 amino acids long. V shed 2 bases and J shed 8 bases, with 4 bases lying between them. From germline, CDR1 is SGHAT and CDR2 FQNNGV. For the CDR3, the DNA is TGTGCCAGCAGCTTAAGCGACATTCAGTACTTC. Translated: CASSLSDIQYF.

This sequence joins TRBV4-3 and TRBJ2-5; TRBD2 agrees at 7 bases. The V gene end was trimmed by 0 bases and the J gene end by 5 bases; junction bases not matched to a gene: 12. CDR3 size: 17 residues. Germline loops: CDR1 LGHNA, CDR2 YSLEER. The CDR3 here is CASSQEGRRGSSETQYF. The CDR3 DNA follows: TGCGCCAGCAGCCAAGAAGGGCGGCGCGGGAGCTCCGAGACCCAGTACTTC.

This rearrangement joins TRBV7-3 to TRBJ2-3, with 9 bases fitting TRBD2. The CDR3 is 17 residues long. J gave up 3 bases and V 5 bases, and 12 bases lay outside the gene matches. Germline V lookup: CDR1 SGHTA, CDR2 FQGTGA. CDR3 bases: TGTGCCAGCAGCCTCGGGACTAGCCCGCGGGGTACAGATACGCAGTATTTT. The encoded protein is CASSLGTSPRGTDTQYF. The entire variable domain, with the rest obtained from reference TRBV7-3 and TRBJ2-3, is as follows: GAGVSQTPSNKVTEKGKYVELRCDPISGHTALYWYRQSLGQGPEFLIYFQGTGAADDSGLPNDRFFAVRPEGSVSTLKIQRTERGDSAVYLCASSLGTSPRGTDTQYFGPGTRLTVL.

This chain joins TRBV7-2 and TRBJ1-4, with TRBD1 as a possible D gene (5 bases). This CDR3 comprises 16 residues. Trimming took off 5 bases at V and 2 bases at J, with 15 bases between the two ends. Germline-derived CDR1 and CDR2 are SGHTA and FQGNSA. CDR3 amino acids: CASSHKTGGTNEKLFF. In nucleotides, the CDR3 is TGTGCCAGCAGCCACAAAACAGGAGGGACTAATGAAAAACTGTTTTTT. The full variable domain, completed using reference TRBV7-2 and TRBJ1-4, is GAGVSQSPSNKVTEKGKDVELRCDPISGHTALYWYRQSLGQGLEFLIYFQGNSAPDKSGLPSDRFSAERTGGSVSTLTIQRTQQEDSAVYLCASSHKTGGTNEKLFFGSGTQLSVL.

The chain has TRBV5-1 and TRBJ1-1; 7 positions agree with TRBD1. Trimming removed 4 bases from V and 6 bases from J; junction bases left unmatched: 9. CDR3 length: 14 amino acids. The germline CDR1 and CDR2 sequences are SGHRS and YFSETQ. The CDR3 DNA reads TGCGCCAGCAGCGGGAACAGGGGCGCCCCTGAAGCTTTCTTT. This gives the protein CASSGNRGAPEAFF.

V gene TRBV7-2 combines with J gene TRBJ2-4; the match to TRBD2 covers 8 bases. The germline gives CDR1 SGHTA, CDR2 FQGNSA. The CDR3 is made up of 16 amino acids. The junction had 17 bases not matched to a gene; V was cut back by 5 bases and J by 11 bases. This CDR3 reads CASSTRTSSQGSVQYF. CDR3 in DNA: TGTGCCAGCAGCACCCGGACTAGCTCCCAGGGGAGCGTTCAGTACTTC.

The chain recombines TRBV25-1 with TRBJ2-7, with TRBD2 as a possible D gene (6 bases). This CDR3 region has 13 residues. Per the germline V gene, CDR1 is MGHDK and CDR2 is SYGVNS. Trimming stripped 8 bases from V and 2 bases from J, with 13 bases between. DNA for the CDR3: TGTGCCAGCGCGGGGTTTACCCCCTACGAGCAGTACTTC. Translated, it gives CASAGFTPYEQYF.

The rearrangement links TRBV7-8 to TRBJ1-2; D possibly corresponds to TRBD1 (5 bases). V was clipped by 4 bases and J by 2 bases, with 8 bases between them. This CDR3 has 13 amino acids. Germline V gives CDR1 SGHVS, CDR2 FQNEAQ. CDR3 protein: CASSYRNNYGYTF. The CDR3 bases are TGTGCCAGCAGCTACAGGAACAACTATGGCTACACCTTC.

The chain links TRBV5-4 to TRBJ2-3, with D tentatively TRBD1 (6 bases). The germline gives CDR1 SGHNT, CDR2 YYREEE (reference sequence). This CDR3 comprises 16 residues. V lost 4 bases and J 6 bases, leaving 21 bases between the germline ends. CDR3 residues: CASSPPTGYGKDTQYF. The DNA of the CDR3 is TGTGCCAGCAGCCCCCCAACAGGGTATGGGAAGGATACGCAGTATTTT.

The genes are TRBV30 and TRBJ1-5; tentative D call: TRBD1 (6 bases). CDR1 and CDR2 from the germline V gene are GTSNPN and SVGIG (reference sequence). The CDR3 is 14 amino acids. The V end was cut by 2 bases, the J end by 2 bases, with 10 bases between. CDR3 sequence (DNA): TGTGCCTGGAGTTCTAACAGGGGCAATCAGCCCCAGCATTTT. This codes for CAWSSNRGNQPQHF.

J is TRBJ1-1 and V is TRBV6-5, with TRBD1 matching 8 bases. After removal of 6 bases from V and 4 bases from J, the junction contained 7 bases not matched to a gene. The germline V gene encodes CDR1 MNHEY and CDR2 SVGAGI. This CDR3 is built from 14 residues. The CDR3 nucleotides are TGTGCCAGCAGGCTGGGAGACAGGGGCACTGAAGCTTTCTTT. It specifies CASRLGDRGTEAFF.

This clone was seen more than once but under ten times. The junction differs from germline at one of its ends, possibly a read error. Here the CDR3 reads CASSFRTGANEKLFF. The CDR3, as DNA: TGTGCTAGCAGCTTTCGGACAGGAGCTAATGAAAAACTGTTTTTT. The genes are TRBV7-7 and TRBJ1-4, with 7 positions matching TRBD1. This CDR3 spans 15 amino acids. From germline, CDR1 is SSHAT and CDR2 FNYEAQ (reference sequence).

This chain connects TRBV29-1 to TRBJ2-7; 7 bases agree with TRBD2. V lost 7 bases to trimming and J lost 5 bases; unmatched junction nucleotides: 14. CDR3 length: 14 amino acids. Germline values: CDR1 SQVTM, CDR2 ANQGSEA. CDR3 DNA sequence: TGCAGCGCCGGGCCTAGCGGAGCCATCCACGAGCAGTACTTC. It translates to CSAGPSGAIHEQYF.

V and J are TRBV19 and TRBJ2-7; D gene uncertain. Deletions cut 5 bases from V and 1 base from J, with 9 bases between. Germline V CDR1 and CDR2: LNHDA, SQIVND (reference sequence). This CDR3 contains 13 residues. CDR3: CASSSGRSYEQYF. The CDR3 bases are TGTGCCAGTAGTTCAGGAAGGTCCTACGAGCAGTACTTC.

The V call is TRBV30, the J call TRBJ2-7; no clear D gene. V gave up 0 bases and J gave up 1 base, with 13 bases separating them. CDR1 is GTSNPN, CDR2 SVGIG, per germline (reference sequence). The CDR3 has 15 amino acids. CDR3 sequence reads: CAWSVLGMISYEQYF. The CDR3, as DNA: TGTGCCTGGAGTGTATTGGGCATGATTTCCTACGAGCAGTACTTC. Combining the CDR3 with reference TRBV30 and TRBJ2-7 gives the whole variable domain SQTIHQWPATLVQPVGSPLSLECTVEGTSNPNLYWYRQAAGRGLQLLFYSVGIGQISSEVPQNLSASRPQDRQFILSSKKLLLSDSGFYLCAWSVLGMISYEQYFGPGTRLTVT.

This clone was seen only a few times. The chain uses TRBV5-5 and TRBJ1-4, with 7 bases lining up with TRBD1. Germline CDR1 is SGHKS and CDR2 is YYEKEE (reference sequence). This CDR3 has 16 residues. V shed 2 bases, J shed 2 bases, and the junction held 6 bases outside the gene matches. DNA of the CDR3: TGTGCCAGCAGCTTCCGACAGGGTGGGACTAATGAAAAACTGTTTTTT. It is translated as CASSFRQGGTNEKLFF. The full variable domain, its missing parts supplied by reference TRBV5-5 and TRBJ1-4, is DAGVTQSPTHLIKTRGQQVTLRCSPISGHKSVSWYQQVLGQGPQFIFQYYEKEERGRGNFPDRFSARQFPNYSSELNVNALLLGDSALYLCASSFRQGGTNEKLFFGSGTQLSVL.

This chain joins TRBV30 and TRBJ2-5, with 11 bases aligning to TRBD2. The germline CDR1 and CDR2 sequences are GTSNPN and SVGIG (reference sequence). This CDR3 has 17 amino acids. Losses at the gene ends were 2 bases for V and 1 base for J; bases not matched to a gene: 9. CDR3 nucleotide sequence: TGTGCCTGGAGTACCGTAAACCTAGCGGGAGGCCAAGAGACCCAGTACTTC. Its protein product is CAWSTVNLAGGQETQYF.

The V call is TRBV5-1, the J call TRBJ1-2; D perhaps matches TRBD1 (5 bases). V was shortened by 4 bases and J by 4 bases, with 17 bases between the two germline ends. The CDR3 spans 15 residues. Germline lookup yields CDR1 SGHRS and CDR2 YFSETQ. The chain's CDR3 is CASSPEGPRVYGYTF. Here the CDR3 DNA reads TGCGCCAGCAGCCCGGAGGGACCCCGTGTCTATGGCTACACCTTC.

The count of this clone is one. This chain uses TRBV18 with TRBJ2-1; 7 bases align to TRBD1. The V gene's germline CDR1 is KGHSH and CDR2 LQKENI. Unmatched junction bases numbered 9, after V lost 8 bases and J lost 5 bases. The CDR3 is 14 residues long. The CDR3 nucleotides are TGTGCCAGCCGCGGACAGGTCGGTCACAATGAGCAGTTCTTC. It specifies CASRGQVGHNEQFF.

In its sample, this clone was seen once. This chain joins TRBV7-9 and TRBJ1-1; D possibly corresponds to TRBD1 (6 bases). Trimming stripped 6 bases from V and 5 bases from J, with 16 bases between. Germline V gene sequence: CDR1 SEHNR, CDR2 FQNEAQ (reference sequence). This CDR3 spans 14 amino acids. The CDR3 reads CASRFGGARTEAFF. In DNA, the CDR3 is TGTGCCAGCAGATTCGGGGGGGCGCGGACTGAAGCTTTCTTT.

This clone was seen once. The chain uses TRBV11-2 and TRBJ1-2, with 7 bases matching TRBD1. V lost 4 bases and J lost 3; bases outside the gene matches: 17. Germline V gives CDR1 SGHAT, CDR2 FQNNGV. CDR3 size: 18 residues. The CDR3 nucleotides read TGTGCCAGCAGCTCACAACCCCGGGACAGCAGACCTTACTATGGCTACACCTTC. This sequence encodes CASSSQPRDSRPYYGYTF.

The chain joins TRBV7-9 to TRBJ2-2; 7 positions match TRBD1. From germline, CDR1 is SEHNR and CDR2 FQNEAQ (reference sequence). The ends lost 10 bases at V and 2 bases at J; junction bases unmatched: 13. This CDR3 comprises 16 residues. The CDR3 nucleotides are TGTGCCACCCCCATAGGGGGCAGGACTAACACCGGGGAGCTGTTTTTT. It encodes CATPIGGRTNTGELFF.

This chain connects TRBV25-1 to TRBJ2-1; 11 nucleotides match TRBD2. Trimming cost V 9 bases and J 5 bases; bases outside gene matches: 18. Germline V gives CDR1 MGHDK, CDR2 SYGVNS. This CDR3 has 18 residues. CDR3 nucleotide sequence: TGTGCCAGTCCTAAGGTAAAGCCGGGACTAGCGGTGAACAATGAGCAGTTCTTC. As protein: CASPKVKPGLAVNNEQFF.

This clone was seen once. This chain uses TRBV9 with TRBJ2-1; tentatively, D is TRBD2 (5 bases). The CDR3 loop spans 15 amino acids. Germline V gene data show CDR1 as SGDLS and CDR2 as YYNGEE. The V end was cut by 2 bases, the J end by 5 bases, with 14 bases between. CDR3: CASSVTSSGDNEQFF. CDR3 DNA: TGTGCCAGCAGCGTTACCTCCTCCGGGGACAATGAGCAGTTCTTC.

The chain uses TRBV30 and TRBJ1-2; tentative D call: TRBD1 (6 bases). CDR1 GTSNPN and CDR2 SVGIG come from the germline V gene (reference sequence). The length of the CDR3 is 16 residues. Deletions cut 0 bases from V and 1 base from J, with 15 bases between. CDR3 sequence reads: CAWSVLFQGRNYGYTF. DNA of the CDR3: TGTGCCTGGAGTGTACTGTTCCAGGGGCGTAACTATGGCTACACCTTC.

The chain links TRBV6-6 to TRBJ2-2; 10 nucleotides agree with TRBD1. The CDR3 is 15 residues long. With 2 bases clipped from V and 8 bases from J, the junction kept 5 bases outside the gene matches. The germline V gene encodes CDR1 MNHNY and CDR2 SVGAGI (reference sequence). CDR3 region: CASSYKGQGMGELFF. The CDR3 nucleotides read TGTGCCAGCAGTTACAAGGGACAGGGGATGGGGGAGCTGTTTTTT.

This chain connects TRBV29-1 to TRBJ2-2; 7 bases match TRBD1. The CDR3 consists of 14 residues. V lost 6 bases and J lost 3; bases outside the gene matches: 7. Looked up from germline, CDR1 is SQVTM and CDR2 is ANQGSEA. The CDR3 spells CSVRQGPYTGELFF. The CDR3, as DNA: TGCAGCGTCCGACAGGGTCCGTACACCGGGGAGCTGTTTTTT.

This chain connects TRBV5-4 to TRBJ2-7; 13 bases are shared with TRBD2. The CDR3 has 15 residues. The V segment lost 4 bases and the J segment 2 bases; nucleotides outside the gene matches: 3. Per germline, CDR1 SGHNT and CDR2 YYREEE (reference sequence). In nucleotides, the CDR3 is TGTGCCAGCAGCGTAGGACTAGCGGGAGCCTACGAGCAGTACTTC. Protein product: CASSVGLAGAYEQYF.

This rearrangement joins TRBV18 to TRBJ2-5; D may be TRBD1 (5 bases). CDR1 KGHSH and CDR2 LQKENI come from the germline V gene. The CDR3 runs to 13 residues. Trimming removed 2 bases at V and 7 bases at J, with 11 bases between. This CDR3 is CASSPFQGGTQYF. The CDR3 DNA reads as TGTGCCAGCTCACCATTCCAGGGTGGGACCCAGTACTTC.